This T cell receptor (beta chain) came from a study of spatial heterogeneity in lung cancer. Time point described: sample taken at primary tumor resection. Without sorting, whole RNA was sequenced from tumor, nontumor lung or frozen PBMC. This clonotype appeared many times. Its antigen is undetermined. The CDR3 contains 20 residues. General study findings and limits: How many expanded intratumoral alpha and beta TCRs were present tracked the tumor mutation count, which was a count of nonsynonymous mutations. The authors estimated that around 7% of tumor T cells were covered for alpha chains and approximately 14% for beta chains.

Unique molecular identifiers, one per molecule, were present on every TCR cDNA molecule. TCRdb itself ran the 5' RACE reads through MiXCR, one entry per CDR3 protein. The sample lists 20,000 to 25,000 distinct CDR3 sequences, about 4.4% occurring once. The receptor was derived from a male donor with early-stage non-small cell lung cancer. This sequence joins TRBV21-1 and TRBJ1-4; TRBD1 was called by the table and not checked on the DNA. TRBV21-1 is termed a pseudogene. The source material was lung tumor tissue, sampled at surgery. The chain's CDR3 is CASSLPGAGQPGPIREKLFF. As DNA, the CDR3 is TGTGCCAGCAGCCTTCCCGGGGCAGGACAACCGGGGCCCATTCGGGAAAAACTGTTTTTT.